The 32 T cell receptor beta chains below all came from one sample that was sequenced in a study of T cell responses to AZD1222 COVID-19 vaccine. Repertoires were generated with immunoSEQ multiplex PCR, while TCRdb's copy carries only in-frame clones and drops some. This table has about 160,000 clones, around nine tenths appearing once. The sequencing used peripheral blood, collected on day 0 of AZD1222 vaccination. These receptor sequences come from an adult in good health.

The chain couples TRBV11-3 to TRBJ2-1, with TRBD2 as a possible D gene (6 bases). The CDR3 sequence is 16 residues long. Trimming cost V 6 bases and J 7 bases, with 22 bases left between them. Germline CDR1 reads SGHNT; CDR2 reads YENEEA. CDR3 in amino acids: CASSSNSGRKVNEQFF. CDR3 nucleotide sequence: TGTGCCAGCAGTAGCAATAGCGGCAGAAAGGTGAATGAGCAGTTCTTC.

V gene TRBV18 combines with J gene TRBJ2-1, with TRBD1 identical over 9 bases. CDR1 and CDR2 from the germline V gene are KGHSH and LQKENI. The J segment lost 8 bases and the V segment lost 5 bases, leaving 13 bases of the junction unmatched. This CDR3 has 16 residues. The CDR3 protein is CASSRKPGTGIDEQFF. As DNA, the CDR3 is TGTGCCAGCTCAAGAAAGCCCGGGACAGGGATCGATGAGCAGTTCTTC.

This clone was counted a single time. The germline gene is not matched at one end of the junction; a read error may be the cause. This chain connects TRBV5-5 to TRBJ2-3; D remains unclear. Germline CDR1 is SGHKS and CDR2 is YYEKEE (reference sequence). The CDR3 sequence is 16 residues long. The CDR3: CASSPGGNSHTNTQYF. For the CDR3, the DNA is TGTGCCAGCAGCCCGGGCGGCAATTCTCACACAAATACGCAGTATTTT.

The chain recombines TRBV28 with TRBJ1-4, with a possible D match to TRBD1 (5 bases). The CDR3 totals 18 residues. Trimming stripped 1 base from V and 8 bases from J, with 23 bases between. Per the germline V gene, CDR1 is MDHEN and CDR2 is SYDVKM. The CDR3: CASSLLDRGWQGGEKLFF. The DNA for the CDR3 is TGTGCCAGCAGTTTATTGGATAGAGGGTGGCAGGGAGGAGAAAAACTGTTTTTT. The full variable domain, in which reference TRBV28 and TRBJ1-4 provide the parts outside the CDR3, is DVKVTQSSRYLVKRTGEKVFLECVQDMDHENMFWYRQDPGLGLRLIYFSYDVKMKEKGDIPEGYSVSREKKERFSLILESASTNQTSMYLCASSLLDRGWQGGEKLFFGSGTQLSVL.

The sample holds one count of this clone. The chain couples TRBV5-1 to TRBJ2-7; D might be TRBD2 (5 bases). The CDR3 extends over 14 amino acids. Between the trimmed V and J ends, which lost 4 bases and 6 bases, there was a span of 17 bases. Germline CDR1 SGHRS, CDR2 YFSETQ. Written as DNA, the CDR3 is TGCGCCAGCAGCCCCGTTGAGGGTTTGGGCGAGCAGTACTTC. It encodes CASSPVEGLGEQYF.

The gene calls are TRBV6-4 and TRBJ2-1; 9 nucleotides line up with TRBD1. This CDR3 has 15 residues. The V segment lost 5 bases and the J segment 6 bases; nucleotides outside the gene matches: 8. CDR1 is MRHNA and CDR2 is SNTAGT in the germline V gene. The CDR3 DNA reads TGTGCCAGCAGTACCGGGACAGGGACCTTCAATGAGCAGTTCTTC. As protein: CASSTGTGTFNEQFF.

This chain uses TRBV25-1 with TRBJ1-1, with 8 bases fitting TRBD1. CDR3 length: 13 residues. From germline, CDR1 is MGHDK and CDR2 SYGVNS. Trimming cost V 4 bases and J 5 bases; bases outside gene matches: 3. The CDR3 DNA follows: TGTGCCAGCAGTGTGCAGGGGGCAACTGAAGCTTTCTTT. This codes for CASSVQGATEAFF.

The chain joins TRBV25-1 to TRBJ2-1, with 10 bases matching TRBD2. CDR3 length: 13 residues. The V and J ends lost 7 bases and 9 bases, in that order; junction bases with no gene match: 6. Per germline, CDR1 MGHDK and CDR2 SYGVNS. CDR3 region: CASTLAGVGEQFF. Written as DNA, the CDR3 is TGTGCCAGCACTCTAGCGGGAGTCGGTGAGCAGTTCTTC.

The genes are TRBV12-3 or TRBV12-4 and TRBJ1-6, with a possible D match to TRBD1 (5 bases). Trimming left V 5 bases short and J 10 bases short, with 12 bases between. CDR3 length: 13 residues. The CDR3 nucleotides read TGTGCCAGCAGTGAAGGGGTTGCGTCACCCCTCCACTTT. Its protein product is CASSEGVASPLHF.

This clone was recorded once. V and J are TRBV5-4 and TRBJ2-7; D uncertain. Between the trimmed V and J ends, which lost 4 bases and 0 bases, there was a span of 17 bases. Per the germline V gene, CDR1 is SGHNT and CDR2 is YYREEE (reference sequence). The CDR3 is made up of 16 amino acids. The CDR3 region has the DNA TGTGCCAGCAGCGCGTTTGGGTGGCCCGTCTCCTACGAGCAGTACTTC. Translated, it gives CASSAFGWPVSYEQYF.

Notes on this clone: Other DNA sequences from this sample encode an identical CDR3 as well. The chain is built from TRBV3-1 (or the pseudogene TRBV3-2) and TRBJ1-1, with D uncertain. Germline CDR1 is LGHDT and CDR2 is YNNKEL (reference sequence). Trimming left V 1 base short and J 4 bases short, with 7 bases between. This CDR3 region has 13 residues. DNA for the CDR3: TGTGCCAGCAGCCAAGGCGGAGGCACTGAAGCTTTCTTT. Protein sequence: CASSQGGGTEAFF.

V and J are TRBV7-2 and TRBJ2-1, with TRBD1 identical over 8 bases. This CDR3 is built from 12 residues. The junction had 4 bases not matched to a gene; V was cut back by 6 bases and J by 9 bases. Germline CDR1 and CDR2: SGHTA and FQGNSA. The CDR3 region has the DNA TGTGCCAGCAGATACGACAGGGGTGAGCAGTTCTTC. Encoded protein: CASRYDRGEQFF.

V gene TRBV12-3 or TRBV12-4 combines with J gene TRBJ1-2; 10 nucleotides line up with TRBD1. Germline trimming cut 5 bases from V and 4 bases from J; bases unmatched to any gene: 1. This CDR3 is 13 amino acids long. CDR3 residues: CASSGTGVYGYTF. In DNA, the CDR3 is TGTGCCAGCAGTGGGACAGGGGTCTATGGCTACACCTTC.

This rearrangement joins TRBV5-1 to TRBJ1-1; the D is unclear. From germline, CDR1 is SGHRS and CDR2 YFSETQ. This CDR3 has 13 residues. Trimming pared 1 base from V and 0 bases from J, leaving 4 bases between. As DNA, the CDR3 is TGCGCCAGCAGCTTGACTATGAACACTGAAGCTTTCTTT. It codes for CASSLTMNTEAFF.

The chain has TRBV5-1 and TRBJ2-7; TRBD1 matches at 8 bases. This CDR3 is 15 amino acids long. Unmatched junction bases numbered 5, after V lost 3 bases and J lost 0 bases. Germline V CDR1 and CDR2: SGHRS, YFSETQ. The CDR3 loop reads CASSSQGEASYEQYF. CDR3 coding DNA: TGCGCCAGCAGCTCACAGGGGGAGGCCTCCTACGAGCAGTACTTC. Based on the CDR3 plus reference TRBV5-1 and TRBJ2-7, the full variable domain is KAGVTQTPRYLIKTRGQQVTLSCSPISGHRSVSWYQQTPGQGLQFLFEYFSETQRNKGNFPGRFSGRQFSNSRSEMNVSTLELGDSALYLCASSSQGEASYEQYFGPGTRLTVT.

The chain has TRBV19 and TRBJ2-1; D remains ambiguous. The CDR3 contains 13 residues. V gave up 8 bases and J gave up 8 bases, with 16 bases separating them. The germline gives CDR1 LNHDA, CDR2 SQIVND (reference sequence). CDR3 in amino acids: CASGQTPRDEQFF. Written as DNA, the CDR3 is TGTGCCAGTGGCCAGACCCCCCGAGATGAGCAGTTCTTC. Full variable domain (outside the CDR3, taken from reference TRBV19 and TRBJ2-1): DGGITQSPKYLFRKEGQNVTLSCEQNLNHDAMYWYRQDPGQGLRLIYYSQIVNDFQKGDIAEGYSVSREKKESFPLTVTSAQKNPTAFYLCASGQTPRDEQFFGPGTRLTVL.

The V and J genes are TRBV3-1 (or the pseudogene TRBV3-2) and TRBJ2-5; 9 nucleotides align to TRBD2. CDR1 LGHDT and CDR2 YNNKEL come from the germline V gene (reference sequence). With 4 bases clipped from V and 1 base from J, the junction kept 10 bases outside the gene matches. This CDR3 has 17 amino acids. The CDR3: CASSLKGSGRSQETQYF. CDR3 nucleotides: TGTGCCAGCAGCCTGAAGGGGAGCGGGAGGTCCCAAGAGACCCAGTACTTC.

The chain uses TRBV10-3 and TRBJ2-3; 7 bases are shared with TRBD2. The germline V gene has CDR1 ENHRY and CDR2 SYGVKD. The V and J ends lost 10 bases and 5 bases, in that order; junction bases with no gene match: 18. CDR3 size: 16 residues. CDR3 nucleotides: TGTGCCACCCTTTCAACCTTGAGCGGGGCGGGAGATACGCAGTATTTT. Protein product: CATLSTLSGAGDTQYF.

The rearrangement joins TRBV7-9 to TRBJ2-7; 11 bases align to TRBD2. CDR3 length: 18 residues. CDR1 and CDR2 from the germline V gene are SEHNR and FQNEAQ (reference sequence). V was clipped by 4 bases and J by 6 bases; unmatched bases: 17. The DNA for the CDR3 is TGTGCCAGCAGCTATGGACAGGGCGGTAGCGGGGGGGCCCCCGAGCAGTACTTC. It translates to CASSYGQGGSGGAPEQYF.

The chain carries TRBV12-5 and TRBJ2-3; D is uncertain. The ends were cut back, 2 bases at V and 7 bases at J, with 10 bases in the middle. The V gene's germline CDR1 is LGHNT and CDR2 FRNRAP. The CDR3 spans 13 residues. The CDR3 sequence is CASGLPPQNTQYF. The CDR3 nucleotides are TGTGCTAGTGGTTTGCCTCCACAGAATACGCAGTATTTT. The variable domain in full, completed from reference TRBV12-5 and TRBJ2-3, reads DARVTQTPRHKVTEMGQEVTMRCQPILGHNTVFWYRQTMMQGLELLAYFRNRAPLDDSGMPKDRFSAEMPDATLATLKIQPSEPRDSAVYFCASGLPPQNTQYFGPGTRLTVL.

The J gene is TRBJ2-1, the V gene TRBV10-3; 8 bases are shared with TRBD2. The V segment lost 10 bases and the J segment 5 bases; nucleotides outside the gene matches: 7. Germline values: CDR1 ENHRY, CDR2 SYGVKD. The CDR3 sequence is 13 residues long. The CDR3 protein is CATGGGPDNEQFF. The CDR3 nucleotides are TGTGCCACCGGCGGGGGGCCGGACAATGAGCAGTTCTTC.

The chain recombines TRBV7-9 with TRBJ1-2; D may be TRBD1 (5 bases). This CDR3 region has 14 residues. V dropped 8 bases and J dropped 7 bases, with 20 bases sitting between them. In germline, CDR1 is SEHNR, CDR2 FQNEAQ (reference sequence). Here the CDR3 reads CASSPSGGVGGYTF. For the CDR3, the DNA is TGTGCCAGCTCCCCATCCGGGGGGGTTGGTGGCTACACCTTC.

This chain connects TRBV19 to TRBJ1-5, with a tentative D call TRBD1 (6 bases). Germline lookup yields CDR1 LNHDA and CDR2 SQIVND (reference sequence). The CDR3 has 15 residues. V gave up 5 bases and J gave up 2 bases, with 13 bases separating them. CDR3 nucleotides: TGTGCCAGTAGTGCAACAGGGTGGGGCAATCAGCCCCAGCATTTT. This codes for CASSATGWGNQPQHF.

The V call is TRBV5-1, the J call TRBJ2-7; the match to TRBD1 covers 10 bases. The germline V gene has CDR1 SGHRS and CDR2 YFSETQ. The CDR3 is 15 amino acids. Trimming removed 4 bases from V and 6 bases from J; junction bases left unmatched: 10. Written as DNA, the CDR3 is TGCGCCAGCAGCCCACATGGACAGGGGGGGTTCGAGCAGTACTTC. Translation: CASSPHGQGGFEQYF.

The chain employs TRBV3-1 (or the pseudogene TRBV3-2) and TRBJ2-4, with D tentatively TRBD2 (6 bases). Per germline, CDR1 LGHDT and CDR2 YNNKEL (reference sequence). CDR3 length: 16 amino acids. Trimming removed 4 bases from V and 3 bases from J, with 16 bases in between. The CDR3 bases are TGTGCCAGCAGCCTTGGCGGAGGGGTGGTCAAAAACATTCAGTACTTC. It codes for CASSLGGGVVKNIQYF.

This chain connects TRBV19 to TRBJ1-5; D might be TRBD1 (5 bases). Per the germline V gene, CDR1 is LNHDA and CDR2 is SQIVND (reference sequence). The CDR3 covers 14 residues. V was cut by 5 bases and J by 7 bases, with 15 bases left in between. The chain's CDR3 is CASSSRVGNQPQHF. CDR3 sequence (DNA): TGTGCCAGTAGTTCCAGGGTCGGGAACCAGCCCCAGCATTTT.

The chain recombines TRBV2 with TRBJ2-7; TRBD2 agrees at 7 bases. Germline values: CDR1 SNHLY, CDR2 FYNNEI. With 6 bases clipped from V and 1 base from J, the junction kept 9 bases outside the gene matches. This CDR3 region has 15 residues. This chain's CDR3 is CASRGSGRGSYEQYF. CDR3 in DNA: TGTGCCAGCAGGGGAAGTGGGAGGGGATCCTACGAGCAGTACTTC.

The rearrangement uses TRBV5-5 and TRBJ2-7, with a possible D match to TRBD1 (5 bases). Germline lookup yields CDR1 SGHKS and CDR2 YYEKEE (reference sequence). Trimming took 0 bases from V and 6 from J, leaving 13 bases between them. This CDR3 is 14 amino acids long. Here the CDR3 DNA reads TGTGCCAGCAGCTTGGGGGGCGGCCTCGGCGAGCAGTACTTC. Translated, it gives CASSLGGGLGEQYF.

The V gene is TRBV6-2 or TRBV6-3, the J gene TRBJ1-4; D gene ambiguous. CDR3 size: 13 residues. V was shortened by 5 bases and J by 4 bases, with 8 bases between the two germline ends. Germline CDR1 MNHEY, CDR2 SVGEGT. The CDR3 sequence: CASSTRDNEKLFF. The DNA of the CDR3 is TGTGCCAGCAGTACCAGAGATAATGAAAAACTGTTTTTT.

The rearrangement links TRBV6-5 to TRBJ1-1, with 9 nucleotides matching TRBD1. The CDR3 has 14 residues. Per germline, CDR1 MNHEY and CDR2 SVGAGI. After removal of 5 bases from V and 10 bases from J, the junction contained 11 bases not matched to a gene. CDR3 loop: CASSTVGTGIGAFF. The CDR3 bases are TGTGCCAGCAGTACCGTAGGGACAGGGATCGGAGCTTTCTTT.

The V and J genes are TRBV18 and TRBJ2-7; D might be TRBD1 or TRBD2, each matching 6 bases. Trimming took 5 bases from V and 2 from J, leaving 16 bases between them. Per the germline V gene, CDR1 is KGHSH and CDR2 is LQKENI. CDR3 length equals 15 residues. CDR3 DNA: TGTGCCAGCTCAGAGAGGCGGGACAATGCCTACGAGCAGTACTTC. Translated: CASSERRDNAYEQYF.

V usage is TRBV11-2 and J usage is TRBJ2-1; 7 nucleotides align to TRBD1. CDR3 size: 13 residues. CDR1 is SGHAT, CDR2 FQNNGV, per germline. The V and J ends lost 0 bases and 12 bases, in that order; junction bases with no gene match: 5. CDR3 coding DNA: TGTGCCAGCAGCTTAGAGGACAGGACCGGGCAGTTCTTC. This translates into CASSLEDRTGQFF. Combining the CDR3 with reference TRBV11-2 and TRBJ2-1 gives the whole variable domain EAGVAQSPRYKIIEKRQSVAFWCNPISGHATLYWYQQILGQGPKLLIQFQNNGVVDDSQLPKDRFSAERLKGVDSTLKIQPAKLEDSAVYLCASSLEDRTGQFFGPGTRLTVL.